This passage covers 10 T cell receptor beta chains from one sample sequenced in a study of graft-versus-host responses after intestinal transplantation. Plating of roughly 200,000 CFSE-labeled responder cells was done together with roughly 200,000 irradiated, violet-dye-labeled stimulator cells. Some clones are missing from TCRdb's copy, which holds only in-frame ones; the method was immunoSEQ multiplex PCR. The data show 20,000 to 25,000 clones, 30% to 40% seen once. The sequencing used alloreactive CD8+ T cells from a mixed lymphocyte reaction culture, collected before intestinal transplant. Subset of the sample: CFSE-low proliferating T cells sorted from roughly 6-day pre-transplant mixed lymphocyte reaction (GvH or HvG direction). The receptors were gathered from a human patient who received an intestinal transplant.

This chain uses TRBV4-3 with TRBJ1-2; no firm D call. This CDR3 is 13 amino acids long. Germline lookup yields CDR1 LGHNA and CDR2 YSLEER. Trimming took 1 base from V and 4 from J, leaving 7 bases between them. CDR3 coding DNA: TGCGCCAGCAGCCAAGGACCGATCTATGGCTACACCTTC. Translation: CASSQGPIYGYTF.

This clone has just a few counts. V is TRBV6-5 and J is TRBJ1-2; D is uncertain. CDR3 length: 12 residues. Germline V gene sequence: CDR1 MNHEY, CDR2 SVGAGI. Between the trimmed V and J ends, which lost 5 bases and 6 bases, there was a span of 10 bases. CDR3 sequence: CASSESANGYTF. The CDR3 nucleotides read TGTGCCAGCAGTGAGTCCGCTAATGGCTACACCTTC.

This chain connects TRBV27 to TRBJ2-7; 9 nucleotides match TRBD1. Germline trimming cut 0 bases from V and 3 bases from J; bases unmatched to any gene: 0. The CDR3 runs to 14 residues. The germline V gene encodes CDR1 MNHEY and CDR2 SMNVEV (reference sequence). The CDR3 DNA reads TGTGCCAGCAGTTTATCGACAGGGGGCTACGAGCAGTACTTC. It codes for CASSLSTGGYEQYF.

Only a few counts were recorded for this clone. CDR3 nucleotide sequence: TGCGCCAGCAGGGACTCCTACAATGAGCAGTTCTTC. It translates to CASRDSYNEQFF. This chain connects TRBV5-1 to TRBJ2-1; no firm D call. The CDR3 contains 12 residues. Germline CDR1 and CDR2: SGHRS and YFSETQ. V lost 5 bases, J lost 0 bases, and 3 bases lay in between.

CDR3 sequence reads: CASRDRVLGGYEQYF. CDR3 nucleotide sequence: TGTGCCAGCAGGGACAGGGTTCTCGGGGGTTACGAGCAGTACTTC. The chain is built from TRBV2 and TRBJ2-7, with 8 bases lining up with TRBD1. The CDR3 is 15 residues long. J gave up 4 bases and V 6 bases, and 11 bases lay outside the gene matches. CDR1 is SNHLY and CDR2 is FYNNEI in the germline V gene.

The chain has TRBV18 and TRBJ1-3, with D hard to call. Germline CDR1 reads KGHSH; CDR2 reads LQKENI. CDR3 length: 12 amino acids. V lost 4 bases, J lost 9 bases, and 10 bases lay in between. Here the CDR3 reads CASSHSVSTIYF. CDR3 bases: TGTGCCAGCTCACATAGTGTCAGCACCATATATTTT. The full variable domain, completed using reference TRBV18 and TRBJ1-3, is NAGVMQNPRHLVRRRGQEARLRCSPMKGHSHVYWYRQLPEEGLKFMVYLQKENIIDESGMPKERFSAEFPKEGPSILRIQQVVRGDSAAYFCASSHSVSTIYFGEGSWLTVV.

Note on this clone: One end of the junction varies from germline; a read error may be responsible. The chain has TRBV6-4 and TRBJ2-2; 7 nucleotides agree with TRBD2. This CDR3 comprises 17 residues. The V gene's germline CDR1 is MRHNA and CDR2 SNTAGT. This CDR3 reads CASSYSMLSGGTGELFF. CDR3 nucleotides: TGTGCCAGCAGTTACTCGATGTTGTCGGGGGGCACCGGGGAGCTGTTTTTT.

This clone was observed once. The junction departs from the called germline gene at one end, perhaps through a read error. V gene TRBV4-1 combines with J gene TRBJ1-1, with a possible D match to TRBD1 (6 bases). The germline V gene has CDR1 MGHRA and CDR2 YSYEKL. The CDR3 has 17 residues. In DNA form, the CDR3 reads TGCACCAGCAGCCAAGTCGGGGGGCGGGCCATGAACACTGAAGCTTTCTTT. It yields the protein CTSSQVGGRAMNTEAFF.

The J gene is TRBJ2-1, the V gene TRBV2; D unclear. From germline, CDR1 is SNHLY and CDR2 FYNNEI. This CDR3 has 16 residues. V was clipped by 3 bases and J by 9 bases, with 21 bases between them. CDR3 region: CASSDSLFASNFEQFF. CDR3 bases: TGTGCCAGCAGTGACTCACTCTTTGCCAGCAATTTTGAGCAGTTCTTC.

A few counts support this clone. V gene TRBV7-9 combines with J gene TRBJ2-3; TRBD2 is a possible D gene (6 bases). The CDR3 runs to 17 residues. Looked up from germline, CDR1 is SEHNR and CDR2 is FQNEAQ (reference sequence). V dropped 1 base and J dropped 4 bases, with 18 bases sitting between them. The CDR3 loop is CASSLEVWREKPDTQYF. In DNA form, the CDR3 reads TGTGCCAGCAGCTTAGAAGTATGGCGGGAAAAGCCAGATACGCAGTATTTT.